This T cell receptor beta chain was profiled in a study of OX40 agonist ivuxolimab in advanced cancers. Whole-study context: Dose-escalation patients suffered from hepatocellular carcinoma, melanoma, renal cell or head and neck cancer. Of mixed ages from about 23 to 90 and averaging roughly 66 years, the group was approximately 80% male. Of the patients, three showed partial responses, one with hepatocellular carcinoma and two with cutaneous melanoma.

Only in-frame clones appear in the TCRdb table, and some are missing; sequencing was by immunoSEQ multiplex PCR. The top ten clones hold around 2.7% of a sample with roughly 73,000 clones, about 90% of them seen once. The germline V gene has CDR1 MNHNS and CDR2 SASEGT. This CDR3 comprises 14 residues. The V and J ends lost 3 bases and 2 bases, in that order; junction bases with no gene match: 2. The material sequenced was CD4+ or CD8+ T cells sorted from blood, taken in a trial of the OX40 agonist ivuxolimab. The TCR originated in an adult with an advanced solid tumor such as melanoma, head and neck, liver or kidney cancer. V usage is TRBV6-1 and J usage is TRBJ2-7; 9 nucleotides match TRBD2. The CDR3 sequence is CASSDSGGPYEQYF. Written as DNA, the CDR3 is TGTGCCAGCAGTGATAGCGGGGGACCCTACGAGCAGTACTTC.